This T cell receptor beta chain appears in the sequencing data of a study of regulatory T cells in long-lasting Graves disease. Study results and caveats: Relative to newly diagnosed Graves' patients, persistent ones had lower TCR diversity.

CDR1 and CDR2 (germline): SGHDN, FVKESK. V was shortened by 5 bases and J by 7 bases, with 18 bases between the two germline ends. CDR3 size: 15 residues. This clonotype has at least ten counts. The target antigen is unknown. Investigators prepared the TCR beta libraries by applying iRepertoire HTBI primers and Arm-PCR of CDR3 regions. Via MiXCR, TCRdb re-called the multiplex PCR reads, giving one row per CDR3 protein. The top ten hold 20% to 25% of the sample, which has more than 300,000 distinct CDR3 sequences, 15% to 17% seen once. Time point in this sample: newly diagnosed GD, antithyroid drugs for less than 3 months. PBMC RNA was the source of the TCR library.

This receptor was obtained from a female donor with Graves disease. The specimen was peripheral blood mononuclear cells (PBMCs), collected at new diagnosis, from a patient treated with antithyroid drugs. This rearrangement joins TRBV14 to TRBJ2-1; D remains ambiguous. Written as DNA, the CDR3 is TGTGCCAGCAGCAACTCCGGGCCCCCGCAAAATGAGCAGTTCTTC. Protein sequence: CASSNSGPPQNEQFF. The whole variable domain, filled in from reference TRBV14 and TRBJ2-1, reads EAGVTQFPSHSVIEKGQTVTLRCDPISGHDNLYWYRRVMGKEIKFLLHFVKESKQDESGMPNNRFLAERTGGTYSTLKVQPAELEDSGVYFCASSNSGPPQNEQFFGPGTRLTVL.